The rows below give T cell receptor beta chains drawn from one sample of a study of T cell responses to AZD1222 COVID-19 vaccine. Clones were sequenced by immunoSEQ multiplex PCR, and TCRdb holds only the in-frame ones, with some missing. Of about 270,000 clones in the sample, almost 95% were seen once. The specimen comprised peripheral blood, sampled 28 days after the second AZD1222 dose. The receptors were gathered from an adult who received the AZD1222 COVID-19 vaccine. Each CDR3 is given without its conserved first and last residue.

v_gene	j_gene	CDR3aa
TRBV11-2	TRBJ2-1	ASSHPWGNEQF
TRBV18	TRBJ2-7	ASSSQGTIYEQY
TRBV7-2	TRBJ1-1	ASSLGQEYTEAF
TRBV3-1/TRBV3-2	TRBJ2-7	AVGHRDEQY
TRBV28	TRBJ1-6	ASSLIAGEPYNSPLH
TRBV9	TRBJ1-2	ASSPGGQNYGYT
TRBV12-3/TRBV12-4	TRBJ2-7	ASSLTGYEQY
TRBV9	TRBJ2-7	ASSVAGRDHEQY
TRBV7-9	TRBJ2-1	ASSYWGGEQF
TRBV3-1/TRBV3-2	TRBJ2-3	ASSQLREGSTDTQY
TRBV19	TRBJ1-4	ASGGGRRQLNEKLF
TRBV30	TRBJ2-7	AWGQGAYEQY
TRBV5-1	TRBJ1-1	ASSLAPNRGQLEWNTEAF
TRBV18	TRBJ2-1	ASSPLTPSSYNEQF
TRBV3-1/TRBV3-2	TRBJ1-2	ASSHRQGTNYGYT
TRBV28	TRBJ1-4	ASRPQGRGEKLF
TRBV29-1	TRBJ2-3	SQGSSGARDTQY
TRBV23-1	TRBJ2-1	ASRHHGEGPGRIGNEQF
TRBV6-5	TRBJ1-4	ASRGEGNEKLF
TRBV6-2/TRBV6-3	TRBJ2-7	ASSWGPNEQY
TRBV19	TRBJ1-1	ASSPGTGFTEAF
TRBV15	TRBJ2-5	ATSRDQGPYETQY
TRBV18	TRBJ2-6	ASSPRWEGSGANVLT
TRBV5-1	TRBJ1-2	ASSLGANYGYT
TRBV4-3	TRBJ2-1	ASSQDGGDYNEQF
TRBV4-1	TRBJ2-7	ASRWSLGPYEQY
TRBV29-1	TRBJ2-1	SARDSLYNEQF
TRBV28	TRBJ1-1	ASRPPGPSLSAF
TRBV6-2/TRBV6-3	TRBJ1-5	ASSPRGLGQPQH
TRBV27	TRBJ2-7	ASRLAGGPSYEQY
TRBV7-9	TRBJ1-2	ASSLSPGGGYT
TRBV28	TRBJ1-5	ASSLTSSYQPQH
TRBV15	TRBJ1-3	ATSRVGGGDGNTIY
TRBV7-2	TRBJ2-3	ASSLLVSADTQY
TRBV9	TRBJ1-6	ASSDRGTGTSPLH
TRBV7-3	TRBJ2-1	ASSLLLADEQF
TRBV29-1	TRBJ2-5	SGEGGQETQY
TRBV2	TRBJ1-6	ASSVDQGNSPLH
TRBV11-1	TRBJ1-6	ASRVSATRSPLH
TRBV28	TRBJ2-4	ASSSPHSSGRNIQY
TRBV7-9	TRBJ1-1	ASSTYRDSLNTEAF
TRBV6-5	TRBJ1-5	ASSPLSYSNQPQH
TRBV7-6	TRBJ2-1	ASSLGERGSSYNEQF
TRBV2	TRBJ1-6	ASRRGKQSDSPLH
TRBV18	TRBJ2-7	ASSAAWTAYEQY
TRBV2	TRBJ1-2	ASSVGSGYGYT
TRBV2	TRBJ1-6	ASSEGWGTPLH
TRBV7-9	TRBJ2-3	ASSLRQGALDTQY
TRBV30	TRBJ2-7	AWSEGLGASGSRQY
TRBV7-9	TRBJ1-2	ASSEETRGRGGYT
TRBV3-1/TRBV3-2	TRBJ1-3	ASSLADRGPYTIY
TRBV7-9	TRBJ2-7	ASSLGLGSRSYEQY
TRBV5-4	TRBJ2-5	ASSLSSGRYQETQY